These T cell receptor beta chains were read from a single sample in a study of shared clonotypes between healthy human individuals. The assay was immunoSEQ multiplex PCR, and TCRdb's table has in-frame clones only and misses some. The repertoire holds more than 400,000 clones, with 60% to 80% as singletons. The sample consisted of PBMCs. The receptor source for this set is a middle-aged woman in good health. Some clones in this sample may be carry-over from other donors' samples. The CDR3 runs from the conserved cysteine through the conserved F or W. A D gene is named only where the DNA matches it firmly. Some rows have no size entry. The others give once, few or many, or a class for an expanded clone.

abundance: few
d_gene: -
j_gene: TRBJ2-1
v_gene: TRBV7-8
CDR3aa: CASSLVWTTLYNEQFF
CDR3nt: TGTGCCAGCAGCTTAGTTTGGACTACCCTATACAATGAGCAGTTCTTC

abundance: few
d_gene: -
j_gene: TRBJ1-1
v_gene: TRBV5-1
CDR3aa: CASSMDNWGTEAFF
CDR3nt: TGCGCCAGCAGCATGGACAACTGGGGCACTGAAGCTTTCTTT

abundance: few
d_gene: -
j_gene: TRBJ2-5
v_gene: TRBV2
CDR3aa: CASEGRGSPETQYF
CDR3nt: TGTGCCAGCGAGGGTAGAGGCAGCCCAGAGACCCAGTACTTC

abundance: -
d_gene: TRBD2
j_gene: TRBJ2-7
v_gene: TRBV5-4
CDR3aa: CASSISSGSVEQYF
CDR3nt: TGTGCCAGCAGCATAAGCAGCGGGAGTGTAGAGCAGTACTTC

abundance: -
d_gene: -
j_gene: TRBJ1-2
v_gene: TRBV30
CDR3aa: CAWSPDRLFYGYTF
CDR3nt: TGTGCCTGGAGTCCAGACAGGCTTTTCTATGGCTACACCTTC

abundance: -
d_gene: -
j_gene: TRBJ2-3
v_gene: TRBV2
CDR3aa: CASSFTDTQYF
CDR3nt: TGTGCCAGCAGTTTCACAGATACGCAGTATTTT

abundance: many
d_gene: -
j_gene: TRBJ2-2
v_gene: TRBV10-3
CDR3aa: CAISPNTGELFF
CDR3nt: TGTGCCATCAGCCCCAACACCGGGGAGCTGTTTTTT

abundance: many
d_gene: TRBD2
j_gene: TRBJ2-1
v_gene: TRBV7-7
CDR3aa: CASSSITGGLNEQFF
CDR3nt: TGTGCTAGCAGTTCTATTACGGGGGGACTCAATGAGCAGTTCTTC

abundance: -
d_gene: TRBD2
j_gene: TRBJ2-2
v_gene: TRBV7-2
CDR3aa: CASSLLRTSGIGELFF
CDR3nt: TGTGCCAGCAGCTTACTCAGGACTAGCGGGATCGGGGAGCTGTTTTTT

abundance: -
d_gene: -
j_gene: TRBJ1-5
v_gene: TRBV15
CDR3aa: CATSREGGEDQPQHF
CDR3nt: TGTGCCACCAGCAGAGAGGGAGGAGAGGATCAGCCCCAGCATTTT

abundance: -
d_gene: -
j_gene: TRBJ2-7
v_gene: TRBV27
CDR3aa: CASSAIEQYF
CDR3nt: TGTGCCAGCAGTGCGATCGAGCAGTACTTC

abundance: -
d_gene: TRBD1
j_gene: TRBJ2-7
v_gene: TRBV11-1
CDR3aa: CASTHGQGTYEQYF
CDR3nt: TGTGCCAGCACCCACGGACAGGGTACCTACGAGCAGTACTTC

abundance: few
d_gene: -
j_gene: TRBJ2-3
v_gene: TRBV5-1
CDR3aa: CASVRGGSTDTQYF
CDR3nt: TGCGCCAGCGTCAGGGGAGGTAGCACAGATACGCAGTATTTT

abundance: many
d_gene: -
j_gene: TRBJ2-5
v_gene: TRBV15
CDR3aa: CATSRDPGPQETQYF
CDR3nt: TGTGCCACCAGCAGAGATCCCGGGCCTCAAGAGACCCAGTACTTC

abundance: -
d_gene: -
j_gene: TRBJ2-1
v_gene: TRBV6-5
CDR3aa: CASSYGDPIIYNEQFF
CDR3nt: TGTGCCAGCAGTTACGGGGACCCTATAATTTACAATGAGCAGTTCTTC

abundance: -
d_gene: TRBD1
j_gene: TRBJ2-7
v_gene: TRBV30
CDR3aa: CAYLRGGTGEQYF
CDR3nt: TGTGCCTACCTTCGAGGGGGCACGGGTGAGCAGTACTTC

abundance: once
d_gene: -
j_gene: TRBJ1-1
v_gene: TRBV28
CDR3aa: CASSLAPPEAFF
CDR3nt: TGTGCCAGCAGTTTAGCTCCGCCTGAAGCTTTCTTT

abundance: -
d_gene: -
j_gene: TRBJ2-1
v_gene: TRBV11-2
CDR3aa: CASSLGGYLPNNEQFF
CDR3nt: TGTGCCAGCAGCTTAGGGGGCTATCTCCCTAACAATGAGCAGTTCTTC

abundance: -
d_gene: -
j_gene: TRBJ2-7
v_gene: TRBV27
CDR3aa: CASSNLYEQYF
CDR3nt: TGTGCCAGCTCCAATTTATACGAGCAGTACTTC

abundance: once
d_gene: TRBD2
j_gene: TRBJ2-1
v_gene: TRBV5-4
CDR3aa: CASSLKLAENEQFF
CDR3nt: TGTGCCAGCAGCTTGAAACTAGCGGAGAATGAGCAGTTCTTC

abundance: -
d_gene: TRBD1
j_gene: TRBJ1-2
v_gene: TRBV7-2
CDR3aa: CASSLPGGGLGQGGYTF
CDR3nt: TGTGCCAGCAGTTTACCCGGCGGGGGGTTAGGACAGGGTGGCTACACCTTC

abundance: -
d_gene: -
j_gene: TRBJ2-7
v_gene: TRBV21-1
CDR3aa: CASFRDRGKRRSYEQYF
CDR3nt: TGTGCCAGCTTCCGGGACAGGGGAAAACGGAGGTCCTACGAGCAGTACTTC

abundance: -
d_gene: TRBD2
j_gene: TRBJ2-1
v_gene: TRBV10-1
CDR3aa: CASSESGTSGYNEQFF
CDR3nt: TGCGCCAGCAGTGAATCCGGGACTAGCGGCTACAATGAGCAGTTCTTC

abundance: -
d_gene: TRBD2
j_gene: TRBJ2-3
v_gene: TRBV5-1
CDR3aa: CASSLRLAGDADTQYF
CDR3nt: TGCGCCAGCAGCTTAAGACTAGCGGGAGACGCAGATACGCAGTATTTT

abundance: -
d_gene: -
j_gene: TRBJ1-5
v_gene: TRBV4-2
CDR3aa: CASSQEEGEGNQPQHF
CDR3nt: TGTGCCAGCAGCCAAGAGGAAGGGGAGGGCAATCAGCCCCAGCATTTT

abundance: few
d_gene: -
j_gene: TRBJ2-3
v_gene: TRBV7-3
CDR3aa: CASSSQLNRGGDTQYF
CDR3nt: TGTGCCAGCAGCTCTCAACTCAACAGGGGAGGCGATACGCAGTATTTT

abundance: few
d_gene: TRBD2
j_gene: TRBJ2-7
v_gene: TRBV7-2
CDR3aa: CASSVSSGSSYEQYF
CDR3nt: TGTGCCAGCAGCGTGTCTAGCGGGAGTAGCTACGAGCAGTACTTC

abundance: -
d_gene: -
j_gene: TRBJ1-1
v_gene: TRBV28
CDR3aa: CASRSGMAEAFF
CDR3nt: TGTGCCAGCAGATCAGGTATGGCTGAAGCTTTCTTT

abundance: -
d_gene: -
j_gene: TRBJ1-1
v_gene: TRBV4-2
CDR3aa: CASSRQATNTEAFF
CDR3nt: TGTGCCAGCAGCCGTCAGGCCACGAACACTGAAGCTTTCTTT

abundance: many
d_gene: -
j_gene: TRBJ2-2
v_gene: TRBV30
CDR3aa: CAWSVGERITGELFF
CDR3nt: TGTGCCTGGAGTGTGGGGGAGAGGATTACCGGGGAGCTGTTTTTT

abundance: -
d_gene: TRBD1
j_gene: TRBJ2-5
v_gene: TRBV4-2
CDR3aa: CASSQERTGRAETQYF
CDR3nt: TGTGCCAGCAGCCAAGAACGGACAGGGCGAGCGGAGACCCAGTACTTC

abundance: -
d_gene: -
j_gene: TRBJ2-7
v_gene: TRBV7-2
CDR3aa: CASGGSAYEQYF
CDR3nt: TGTGCCAGCGGGGGTAGCGCCTACGAGCAGTACTTC

abundance: -
d_gene: TRBD2
j_gene: TRBJ2-3
v_gene: TRBV11-1
CDR3aa: CASSSPLAGGTDTQYF
CDR3nt: TGTGCCAGCAGCTCTCCTCTAGCGGGAGGAACAGATACGCAGTATTTT

abundance: -
d_gene: -
j_gene: TRBJ2-2
v_gene: TRBV7-9
CDR3aa: CASSLDYPHTGELFF
CDR3nt: TGTGCCAGCAGCTTAGACTACCCGCACACCGGGGAGCTGTTTTTT

abundance: -
d_gene: TRBD2
j_gene: TRBJ2-3
v_gene: TRBV5-1
CDR3aa: CASSFGLAGNTDTQYF
CDR3nt: TGCGCCAGCAGCTTTGGACTAGCGGGGAACACAGATACGCAGTATTTT

abundance: -
d_gene: -
j_gene: TRBJ2-3
v_gene: TRBV5-5
CDR3aa: CASSLDTATDTQYF
CDR3nt: TGTGCCAGCAGCTTGGACACGGCCACAGATACGCAGTATTTT

abundance: -
d_gene: TRBD2
j_gene: TRBJ2-3
v_gene: TRBV11-2
CDR3aa: CASSGGTSGSTDTQYF
CDR3nt: TGTGCCAGCAGCGGTGGGACTAGCGGAAGCACAGATACGCAGTATTTT

abundance: many
d_gene: TRBD2
j_gene: TRBJ2-7
v_gene: TRBV6-1
CDR3aa: CASSTLAGEQYF
CDR3nt: TGTGCCAGCAGTACACTAGCGGGTGAGCAGTACTTC

abundance: few
d_gene: TRBD1
j_gene: TRBJ2-1
v_gene: TRBV6-6
CDR3aa: CASSFQDRGNEQFF
CDR3nt: TGTGCCAGCAGTTTTCAGGACAGGGGCAATGAGCAGTTCTTC

abundance: many
d_gene: -
j_gene: TRBJ2-7
v_gene: TRBV27
CDR3aa: CASGDYEQYF
CDR3nt: TGTGCCAGCGGGGATTACGAGCAGTACTTC

abundance: few
d_gene: -
j_gene: TRBJ2-7
v_gene: TRBV5-1
CDR3aa: CASSLGFGAGEQYF
CDR3nt: TGCGCCAGCAGCTTGGGGTTCGGGGCGGGGGAGCAGTACTTC

abundance: -
d_gene: -
j_gene: TRBJ1-2
v_gene: TRBV28
CDR3aa: CASNPGSRGYTF
CDR3nt: TGTGCCAGCAATCCAGGGTCCAGGGGCTACACCTTC

abundance: -
d_gene: -
j_gene: TRBJ2-7
v_gene: TRBV5-8
CDR3aa: CASSLSTYEQYF
CDR3nt: TGTGCCAGCAGCTTGTCCACCTACGAGCAGTACTTC

abundance: -
d_gene: -
j_gene: TRBJ2-7
v_gene: TRBV7-9
CDR3aa: CASSAPGQPFYEQYF
CDR3nt: TGTGCCAGCAGCGCACCGGGGCAGCCTTTCTACGAGCAGTACTTC

abundance: -
d_gene: -
j_gene: TRBJ2-6
v_gene: TRBV18
CDR3aa: CASSVSGGSGANVLTF
CDR3nt: TGTGCCAGCTCAGTTTCCGGCGGCTCTGGGGCCAACGTCCTGACTTTC

abundance: -
d_gene: -
j_gene: TRBJ2-5
v_gene: TRBV6-6
CDR3aa: CASSYVGGIRETQYF
CDR3nt: TGTGCCAGCAGTTACGTCGGGGGTATCAGGGAGACCCAGTACTTC

abundance: once
d_gene: -
j_gene: TRBJ2-7
v_gene: TRBV5-1
CDR3aa: CASSYSARDPYEQYF
CDR3nt: TGCGCCAGCAGCTATAGCGCAAGAGATCCCTACGAGCAGTACTTC

abundance: many
d_gene: TRBD2
j_gene: TRBJ2-2
v_gene: TRBV9
CDR3aa: CASSVEISGRFGGELFF
CDR3nt: TGTGCCAGCAGCGTAGAAATCAGCGGGAGATTCGGCGGGGAGCTGTTTTTT

abundance: -
d_gene: TRBD1
j_gene: TRBJ1-1
v_gene: TRBV15
CDR3aa: CATGGRTTEAFF
CDR3nt: TGTGCCACAGGGGGCAGGACCACTGAAGCTTTCTTT

abundance: -
d_gene: -
j_gene: TRBJ1-5
v_gene: TRBV29-1
CDR3aa: CSVEQGPNQPQHF
CDR3nt: TGCAGCGTTGAACAGGGGCCTAATCAGCCCCAGCATTTT

abundance: -
d_gene: -
j_gene: TRBJ2-2
v_gene: TRBV5-1
CDR3aa: CASSFFGARTGELFF
CDR3nt: TGCGCCAGCAGCTTTTTTGGGGCCCGGACCGGGGAGCTGTTTTTT

abundance: -
d_gene: -
j_gene: TRBJ2-1
v_gene: TRBV6-1
CDR3aa: CATGGTYNEQFF
CDR3nt: TGTGCCACCGGTGGGACTTACAATGAGCAGTTCTTC

abundance: -
d_gene: -
j_gene: TRBJ1-2
v_gene: TRBV7-2
CDR3aa: CASSLGMGGRGYTF
CDR3nt: TGTGCCAGCAGCTTAGGGATGGGGGGACGTGGCTACACCTTC

abundance: -
d_gene: TRBD1
j_gene: TRBJ1-1
v_gene: TRBV28
CDR3aa: CASSFRTGTGIWNTEAFF
CDR3nt: TGTGCCAGCAGTTTCCGAACCGGGACAGGGATTTGGAACACTGAAGCTTTCTTT

abundance: once
d_gene: -
j_gene: TRBJ2-5
v_gene: TRBV28
CDR3aa: CASTLRKQQETQYF
CDR3nt: TGTGCCAGCACCCTCCGGAAGCAGCAAGAGACCCAGTACTTC

abundance: -
d_gene: TRBD1
j_gene: TRBJ1-1
v_gene: TRBV28
CDR3aa: CASRSILQGLNTEAFF
CDR3nt: TGTGCCAGCAGGTCAATCCTACAGGGGTTGAACACTGAAGCTTTCTTT